What follows are 6 T cell receptor beta chains derived from one specimen sequenced in a study of cytomegalovirus exposure and HLA in healthy donors. The primer mix had 60 Vbeta and 13 Jbeta primers. The data were produced by immunoSEQ multiplex PCR, yet TCRdb's version contains in-frame clones alone and is incomplete. The sample includes around 190,000 clones, over 65% seen only once; the top ten take 2.5% to 3.5%. Sequenced sample: PBMCs. Every receptor here comes from a young woman in good health and CMV-seronegative.

The rearrangement links TRBV29-1 to TRBJ1-2, with D perhaps matching TRBD1 (5 bases). The CDR3 length is 11 residues. Per germline, CDR1 SQVTM and CDR2 ANQGSEA. This CDR3 reads CTTAGDYGYTF. The CDR3, as DNA: TGCACCACTGCGGGGGACTATGGCTACACCTTC.

The chain recombines TRBV4-1 with TRBJ1-1, with TRBD1 as a possible D gene (6 bases). Germline CDR1 reads MGHRA; CDR2 reads YSYEKL. V was pared by 4 bases and J by 4 bases, with 16 bases between. The CDR3 extends over 15 amino acids. The CDR3 nucleotides read TGCGCCAGCAGCCGTAACATAGGGGGGGGCACTGAAGCTTTCTTT. It is translated as CASSRNIGGGTEAFF.

CDR3 loop: CASSLVVGLRLAYGYTF. The CDR3 region has the DNA TGCGCCAGCAGCTTGGTTGTGGGACTTCGCCTGGCCTATGGCTACACCTTC. The V and J genes are TRBV5-1 and TRBJ1-2, with D possibly being TRBD1 (5 bases). This CDR3 has 17 amino acids. With 0 bases removed from V and 4 bases from J, the gap between germline ends came to 19 bases. CDR1 and CDR2 from the germline V gene are SGHRS and YFSETQ.

The chain carries TRBV4-2 and TRBJ2-1, with 15 bases that match TRBD2. Trimming at V came to 4 bases and at J to 7 bases, leaving 2 bases not matched to a gene. Germline CDR1 LGHNA, CDR2 YNFKEQ. This CDR3 region has 15 residues. CDR3 nucleotide sequence: TGTGCCAGCAGCCCGGGACTAGCGGGGGGTAATGAGCAGTTCTTC. This sequence encodes CASSPGLAGGNEQFF.

CDR3 amino acids: CASSQDLWQKNTEAFF. The CDR3 DNA follows: TGCGCCAGCAGCCAAGATTTATGGCAGAAGAACACTGAAGCTTTCTTT. The chain has TRBV4-1 and TRBJ1-1, with D uncertain. The CDR3 has 16 amino acids. From germline, CDR1 is MGHRA and CDR2 YSYEKL. Between the trimmed V and J ends, which lost 0 bases and 1 base, there was a span of 12 bases.

The chain has TRBV6-4 and TRBJ1-6; 7 positions agree with TRBD1. V was clipped by 6 bases and J by 7 bases; unmatched bases: 3. Germline V gives CDR1 MRHNA, CDR2 SNTAGT. The CDR3 runs 13 residues. The CDR3 DNA follows: TGTGCCAGCAGAACAGGGGAAAATTCACCCCTCCACTTT. Translating it yields CASRTGENSPLHF.